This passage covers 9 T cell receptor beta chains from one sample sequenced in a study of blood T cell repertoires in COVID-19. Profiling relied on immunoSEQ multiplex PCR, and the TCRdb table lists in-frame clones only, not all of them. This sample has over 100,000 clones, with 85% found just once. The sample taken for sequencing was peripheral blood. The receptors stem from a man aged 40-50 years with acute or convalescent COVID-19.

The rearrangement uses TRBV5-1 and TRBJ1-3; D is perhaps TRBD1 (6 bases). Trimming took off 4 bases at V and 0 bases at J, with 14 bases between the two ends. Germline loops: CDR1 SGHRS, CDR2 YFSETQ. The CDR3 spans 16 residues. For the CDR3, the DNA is TGCGCCAGCAGCGGGGGGGCCCTGAGCTCTGGAAACACCATATATTTT. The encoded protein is CASSGGALSSGNTIYF. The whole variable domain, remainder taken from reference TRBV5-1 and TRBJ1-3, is KAGVTQTPRYLIKTRGQQVTLSCSPISGHRSVSWYQQTPGQGLQFLFEYFSETQRNKGNFPGRFSGRQFSNSRSEMNVSTLELGDSALYLCASSGGALSSGNTIYFGEGSWLTVV.

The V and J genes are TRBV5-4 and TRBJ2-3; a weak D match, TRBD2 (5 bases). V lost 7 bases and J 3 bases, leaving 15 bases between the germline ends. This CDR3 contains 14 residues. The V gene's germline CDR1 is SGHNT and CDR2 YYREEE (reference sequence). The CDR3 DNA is TGTGCCAGCTCCGGGTACGGGAAAACAGATACGCAGTATTTT. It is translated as CASSGYGKTDTQYF.

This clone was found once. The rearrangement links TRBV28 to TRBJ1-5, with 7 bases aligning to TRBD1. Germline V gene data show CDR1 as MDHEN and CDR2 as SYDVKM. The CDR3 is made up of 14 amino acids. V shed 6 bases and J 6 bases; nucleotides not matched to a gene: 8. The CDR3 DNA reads TGTGCCAGCAGAGACGGACAGGCAGGTCAGCCCCAGCATTTT. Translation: CASRDGQAGQPQHF.

The CDR3 nucleotides are TGTGCCAGTAGTATCGGTAGGGGCCTCATCCAGTTCTTC. Its protein product is CASSIGRGLIQFF. The rearrangement uses TRBV19 and TRBJ2-1; maybe TRBD1 (5 bases). Between the trimmed V and J ends, which lost 3 bases and 13 bases, there was a span of 16 bases. This CDR3 is built from 13 residues. Germline CDR1 is LNHDA and CDR2 is SQIVND (reference sequence).

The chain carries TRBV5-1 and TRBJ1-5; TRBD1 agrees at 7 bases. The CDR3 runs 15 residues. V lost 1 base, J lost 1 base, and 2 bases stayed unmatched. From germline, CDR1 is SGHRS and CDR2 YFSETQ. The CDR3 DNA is TGCGCCAGCAGCTTGACAGGGGAAAGCAATCAGCCCCAGCATTTT. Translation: CASSLTGESNQPQHF.

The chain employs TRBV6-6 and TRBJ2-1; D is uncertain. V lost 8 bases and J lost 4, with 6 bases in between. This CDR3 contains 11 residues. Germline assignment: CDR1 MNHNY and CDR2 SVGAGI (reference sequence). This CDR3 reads CASQSYNEQFF. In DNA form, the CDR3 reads TGTGCCAGCCAGTCATACAATGAGCAGTTCTTC.

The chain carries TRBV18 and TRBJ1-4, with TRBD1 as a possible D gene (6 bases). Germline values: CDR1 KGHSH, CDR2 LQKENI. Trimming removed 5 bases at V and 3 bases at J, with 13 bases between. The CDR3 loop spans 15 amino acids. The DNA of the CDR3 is TGTGCCAGCTCAGCGGGGGGCCTGCCTAATGAAAAACTGTTTTTT. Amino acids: CASSAGGLPNEKLFF.

The CDR3 DNA follows: TGTGCCAGCAGCTTCGGTTCTAACTATGGCTACACCTTC. It translates to CASSFGSNYGYTF. This rearrangement joins TRBV11-1 to TRBJ1-2; D call uncertain. The germline V gene encodes CDR1 SGHAT and CDR2 FQDESV (reference sequence). The CDR3 contains 13 residues. Trimming took off 3 bases at V and 0 bases at J, with 5 bases between the two ends. Full variable domain (outside the CDR3, taken from reference TRBV11-1 and TRBJ1-2): EAEVAQSPRYKITEKSQAVAFWCDPISGHATLYWYRQILGQGPELLVQFQDESVVDDSQLPKDRFSAERLKGVDSTLKIQPAELGDSAMYLCASSFGSNYGYTFGSGTRLTVV.

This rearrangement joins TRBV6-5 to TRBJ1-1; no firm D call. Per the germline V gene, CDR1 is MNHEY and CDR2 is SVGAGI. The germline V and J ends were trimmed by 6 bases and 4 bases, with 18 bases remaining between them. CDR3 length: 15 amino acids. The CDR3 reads CASRPDGRRSTEAFF. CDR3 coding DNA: TGTGCCAGCAGGCCCGACGGGAGAAGAAGCACTGAAGCTTTCTTT.